These 13 T cell receptor beta chains came from one sample sequenced in a study of molecular identifiers for immune sequencing clone quantification. TCRdb passed the PCR reads through MiXCR, listing each CDR3 protein once. The table lists more than 85,000 distinct CDR3 sequences, 30% to 35% of them singletons. Sequencing was done on a sample of naive CD8+ T cells from blood, with Jurkat cell RNA spiked in. Stated subset: FACS-sorted CD8+CD4-CCR7+CD45RA+ naive T cells. These receptors were taken from a human donor in good health. Some libraries in this study had Jurkat cell RNA spiked in.

Notes on this clonotype: This may stem from a read error, because a much larger clone lies one nucleotide away. CDR3 sequence: CATCGGQGAVTGELFF. CDR3 in DNA: TGTGCCACCTGTGGGGGACAGGGGGCGGTCACCGGGGAGCTGTTTTTT. The chain joins TRBV24-1 to TRBJ2-2; 12 bases match TRBD1. Germline assignment: CDR1 KGHDR and CDR2 SFDVKD. The CDR3 has 16 amino acids. J lost 4 bases, V lost 9 bases, and 8 bases had no gene match.

This chain uses TRBV7-8 with TRBJ2-1; no clear D gene. V was pared by 6 bases and J by 1 base, with 13 bases between. Germline V lookup: CDR1 SGHVS, CDR2 FQNEAQ. This CDR3 is built from 15 residues. As DNA, the CDR3 is TGTGCCAGCAGTCCTTGGGCATCTTCCTACAATGAGCAGTTCTTC. Protein: CASSPWASSYNEQFF. Using reference TRBV7-8 and TRBJ2-1 for the parts outside the CDR3, the full variable domain is GAGVSQSPRYKVAKRGQDVALRCDPISGHVSLFWYQQALGQGPEFLTYFQNEAQLDKSGLPSDRFFAERPEGSVSTLKIQRTQQEDSAVYLCASSPWASSYNEQFFGPGTRLTVL.

Points on this clonotype: A much larger clone is a single base away; this may be a read error. This chain connects TRBV6-1 to TRBJ2-5; no definite D call. CDR3 length: 10 amino acids. V shed 4 bases and J shed 5 bases, with 2 bases lying between them. CDR1 and CDR2 from the germline V gene are MNHNS and SASEGT. In DNA, the CDR3 is TGTGCCAGCAGTGTGGAGACCCAGTACTTC. This sequence encodes CASSVETQYF.

The table lists this clonotype with many counts. The chain carries TRBV29-1 and TRBJ2-3; D gene unclear. CDR1 and CDR2 (germline): SQVTM, ANQGSEA. This CDR3 spans 10 amino acids. Trimming pared 7 bases from V and 0 bases from J, leaving 2 bases between. The CDR3 DNA reads as TGCAGCGCTAGCACAGATACGCAGTATTTT. Its translation is CSASTDTQYF.

The chain employs TRBV21-1 and TRBJ2-7; the DNA was not used to check the table's D call, TRBD1. TRBV21-1 is reported as a pseudogene. This CDR3 has 15 amino acids. CDR3 protein: CASRTGTPDSYEQYF. CDR3 in DNA: TGTGCCAGCAGAACCGGGACACCAGACTCCTACGAGCAGTACTTC.

With regard to this clonotype: The junction departs from germline at one end; a sequencing error may be responsible. The J gene is TRBJ1-4, the V gene TRBV6-1; the D is unclear. The germline CDR1 and CDR2 sequences are MNHNS and SASEGT. This CDR3 contains 17 residues. The CDR3: CASSETPIVGKNEKLFF. The CDR3 DNA reads as TGTGCCAGCAGTGAAACCCCCATAGTGGGGAAAAATGAGAAACTGTTTTTT.

This clonotype was counted at least ten times. The chain employs TRBV28 and TRBJ2-3; the D is unclear. The CDR3 length is 15 residues. CDR1 is MDHEN, CDR2 SYDVKM, per germline. V was shortened by 2 bases and J by 0 bases, with 9 bases between the two germline ends. As DNA, the CDR3 is TGTGCCAGCAGTTTAGGCGAGTTAAGCACAGATACGCAGTATTTT. It translates to CASSLGELSTDTQYF.

In the case of this clonotype: The junction differs from germline at one of its ends, possibly a read error. This chain links TRBV15 with TRBJ1-5; the D gene is possibly TRBD1 (5 bases). Germline values: CDR1 LNHNV, CDR2 YYDKDF (reference sequence). The CDR3 totals 16 residues. The CDR3 coding sequence is TGTGCCACCAGCAGAGGAGGTCAGGGTGGCAATCTGCCCCAGCAATTT. Its protein product is CATSRGGQGGNLPQQF.

This clonotype was counted between two and nine times. This sequence joins TRBV27 and TRBJ2-3; 8 nucleotides agree with TRBD1. The CDR3 extends over 15 amino acids. V was clipped by 4 bases and J by 6 bases; unmatched bases: 9. Germline values: CDR1 MNHEY, CDR2 SMNVEV (reference sequence). The CDR3 reads CASSSIGQGEDTQYF. CDR3 sequence (DNA): TGTGCCAGCAGTTCTATTGGACAGGGCGAGGATACGCAGTATTTT.

This clonotype occurred a few times. This sequence may be a read error, since a much larger clone differs from it by one base. The chain joins TRBV7-2 to TRBJ1-5; 8 bases map to TRBD1. Germline V lookup: CDR1 SGHTA, CDR2 FQGNSA. V was clipped by 7 bases and J by 4 bases; unmatched bases: 9. The CDR3 length is 15 residues. Here the CDR3 reads CASTRTGFGNQPQHF. The CDR3 nucleotides read TGTGCCAGCACCCGGACAGGGTTTGGGAATCAGCCCCAGCATTTT.

The chain couples TRBV27 to TRBJ2-4, with TRBD1 as a possible D gene (7 bases). Germline CDR1 MNHEY, CDR2 SMNVEV (reference sequence). The CDR3 has 23 residues. Trimming removed 3 bases at V and 0 bases at J, with 33 bases between. DNA of the CDR3: TGTGCCAGCAGTTTGAAGCCTACCGCGGGACAGCCAAGAGGACGTCTAGCCAAAAACATTCAGTACTTC. Translating it yields CASSLKPTAGQPRGRLAKNIQYF.

V and J are TRBV6-2 or TRBV6-3 and TRBJ2-1; 8 nucleotides align to TRBD2. The CDR3 extends over 14 amino acids. The V gene's germline CDR1 is MNHEY and CDR2 SVGEGT. V dropped 7 bases and J dropped 10; count of bases not matched to a gene: 12. DNA for the CDR3: TGTGCCAGCACCCACGGGGTAGCGGGAAGAGAGCAGTTCTTC. Encoded protein: CASTHGVAGREQFF.

This clonotype has a handful of counts. This rearrangement joins TRBV20-1 to TRBJ2-3; 11 bases line up with TRBD2. The length of the CDR3 is 15 residues. The germline V gene encodes CDR1 DFQATT and CDR2 SNEGSKA (reference sequence). V gave up 3 bases and J gave up 2 bases; unmatched junction bases: 4. The CDR3 is CSASGTSGNTDTQYF. The CDR3 DNA is TGCAGTGCTAGTGGGACTAGCGGAAACACAGATACGCAGTATTTT.